One and the same sample provided the 23 T cell receptor beta chains below, sequenced in a study of T cells after yellow fever vaccination. TCRdb reprocessed the 5' RACE reads via MiXCR and lists one record per CDR3 protein. The data hold some 390,000 distinct CDR3 sequences, with roughly 20% observed a single time. The source was PBMCs, collected before the yellow fever booster vaccination. Receptors were obtained from a man in his late teens or twenties who received the YFV17D yellow fever vaccine.

This clonotype was seen repeatedly, ten times or more. DNA of the CDR3: TGCGCCAGCAGCCAAGGGTTCAACGGTGTCGGGCAGCCCCAGCATTTT. Amino acid sequence: CASSQGFNGVGQPQHF. The chain uses TRBV4-3 and TRBJ1-5; D ambiguous. V lost 1 base to trimming and J lost 7 bases, with 17 bases between them. Germline loops: CDR1 LGHNA, CDR2 YSLEER. CDR3 length: 16 amino acids.

This clonotype showed up just a few times. The V gene is TRBV7-9, the J gene TRBJ2-7; no firm D call. V was clipped by 5 bases and J by 3 bases, with 11 bases between them. The CDR3 consists of 13 residues. In germline, CDR1 is SEHNR, CDR2 FQNEAQ (reference sequence). CDR3 protein: CASSPGQRYEQYV. Here the CDR3 DNA reads TGTGCCAGCAGCCCGGGCCAGCGCTACGAGCAGTACGTC.

The rearrangement uses TRBV6-5 and TRBJ2-1; a weak D match, TRBD2 (6 bases). V shed 5 bases and J shed 6 bases, with 17 bases lying between them. The CDR3 spans 15 residues. Germline CDR1 and CDR2: MNHEY and SVGAGI. CDR3 region: CASSTPRDGSNEQFF. The CDR3 DNA reads TGTGCCAGCAGTACACCGCGGGACGGATCCAATGAGCAGTTCTTC.

The CDR3 DNA follows: TGCCAAACGAGGGGATCAGGGAGCGATACCGGGGAGCTGTTTTTT. Amino acid sequence: CQTRGSGSDTGELFF. The chain employs TRBV20-1 and TRBJ2-2; the D call may be TRBD1 or TRBD2 (5 bases each). The CDR3 covers 15 residues. CDR1 is DFQATT, CDR2 SNEGSKA, per germline (reference sequence).

This clonotype came up a few times. CDR3 sequence (DNA): TGTGCCAGCAGTTTATTAGGTAGGGAGACCTACGAGCAGTACTTC. Translated: CASSLLGRETYEQYF. This chain links TRBV27 with TRBJ2-7; D might be TRBD2 (5 bases). The CDR3 sequence is 15 residues long. Germline V gene data show CDR1 as MNHEY and CDR2 as SMNVEV (reference sequence). Deletions cut 1 base from V and 2 bases from J, with 12 bases between.

This clonotype was seen ten or more times. The chain is built from TRBV20-1 and TRBJ2-5, with 9 bases matching TRBD2. V was pared by 5 bases and J by 4 bases, with 17 bases of the junction left unmatched. Looked up from germline, CDR1 is DFQATT and CDR2 is SNEGSKA (reference sequence). The CDR3 has 17 residues. CDR3 in DNA: TGCAGTGCTCCCCGGGAGAGCGGGGGGTACGCCCGAGAGACCCAGTACTTC. As protein: CSAPRESGGYARETQYF.

The rearrangement uses TRBV27 and TRBJ1-6; D is unclear. V lost 4 bases and J 7 bases, leaving 14 bases between the germline ends. The CDR3 spans 15 residues. Looked up from germline, CDR1 is MNHEY and CDR2 is SMNVEV (reference sequence). CDR3 sequence reads: CASSSSFVGNSPLHF. Here the CDR3 DNA reads TGTGCCAGCAGTTCATCTTTTGTAGGGAATTCACCCCTCCACTTT.

This clonotype has ten or more counts. The J gene is TRBJ1-2, the V gene TRBV4-3; D gene unclear. The germline V gene encodes CDR1 LGHNA and CDR2 YSLEER. Trimming cost V 0 bases and J 2 bases, with 7 bases left between them. CDR3 size: 14 residues. The CDR3 protein is CASSQEGRNYGYTF. As DNA, the CDR3 is TGCGCCAGCAGCCAAGAAGGCAGAAACTATGGCTACACCTTC.

CDR3 loop: CASSPARDQPQHF. The CDR3 DNA sequence: TGTGCCAGCAGCCCAGCCAGGGATCAGCCCCAGCATTTT. This chain joins TRBV3-1 and TRBJ1-5; a weak D match, TRBD1 (5 bases). CDR1 LGHDT and CDR2 YNNKEL come from the germline V gene (reference sequence). V was pared by 4 bases and J by 5 bases, with 9 bases between. This CDR3 comprises 13 residues.

V and J are TRBV7-9 and TRBJ2-2; no firm D call. This CDR3 has 12 amino acids. Trimming left V 5 bases short and J 9 bases short, with 10 bases between. Per the germline V gene, CDR1 is SEHNR and CDR2 is FQNEAQ (reference sequence). In DNA, the CDR3 is TGTGCCAGCAGCCTAGATGATAGGGAGCTGTTTTTT. It is translated as CASSLDDRELFF. The full variable domain, in which reference TRBV7-9 and TRBJ2-2 provide the parts outside the CDR3, is DTGVSQNPRHKITKRGQNVTFRCDPISEHNRLYWYRQTLGQGPEFLTYFQNEAQLEKSRLLSDRFSAERPKGSFSTLEIQRTEQGDSAMYLCASSLDDRELFFGEGSRLTVL.

This CDR3 is CASSPIGQGEGLYEQYF. CDR3 sequence (DNA): TGTGCCAGCAGCCCCATCGGGCAGGGAGAAGGACTCTACGAGCAGTACTTC. The chain recombines TRBV4-2 with TRBJ2-7; D might be TRBD1 or TRBD2, each matching 5 bases. Germline-derived CDR1 and CDR2 are LGHNA and YNFKEQ. V was shortened by 4 bases and J by 3 bases, with 22 bases between the two germline ends. The CDR3 is 17 residues long.

The table lists this clonotype with a few counts. This chain connects TRBV11-2 to TRBJ2-3, with TRBD2 identical over 7 bases. V was pared by 5 bases and J by 8 bases, with 4 bases of the junction left unmatched. The CDR3 totals 12 residues. The germline gives CDR1 SGHAT, CDR2 FQNNGV. The CDR3 loop reads CASSLSGATQYF. In DNA, the CDR3 is TGTGCCAGCAGCCTGAGCGGGGCTACGCAGTATTTT.

In this sample, this clonotype turned up a few times. One end of the junction is discordant with germline, which a read error may explain. The genes are TRBV5-1 and TRBJ1-1; D not resolved. The CDR3 has 13 amino acids. From germline, CDR1 is SGHRS and CDR2 YFSETQ. The CDR3 coding sequence is TGTGCCAGCAGTTTTCGAGTGAACACTGAAGCTTTCTTT. This translates into CASSFRVNTEAFF. The full variable domain, with the rest looked up from reference TRBV5-1 and TRBJ1-1, is KAGVTQTPRYLIKTRGQQVTLSCSPISGHRSVSWYQQTPGQGLQFLFEYFSETQRNKGNFPGRFSGRQFSNSRSEMNVSTLELGDSALYLCASSFRVNTEAFFGQGTRLTVV.

This clonotype was observed a few times. The CDR3 region is CASSYTPGGTDNSPLHF. In DNA, the CDR3 is TGTGCCAGCAGTTACACCCCAGGGGGCACGGATAATTCACCCCTCCACTTT. V gene TRBV7-9 combines with J gene TRBJ1-6, with 8 bases lining up with TRBD1. The V gene end was trimmed by 6 bases and the J gene end by 5 bases; junction bases not matched to a gene: 12. The length of the CDR3 is 17 residues. Germline CDR1 is SEHNR and CDR2 is FQNEAQ (reference sequence).

V and J are TRBV18 and TRBJ2-7, with TRBD1 as a possible D gene (6 bases). The V gene's germline CDR1 is KGHSH and CDR2 LQKENI. The CDR3 is made up of 14 amino acids. Trimming pared 1 base from V and 2 bases from J, leaving 9 bases between. DNA of the CDR3: TGTGCCAGCTCACCACAACAGGGAACCTACGAGCAGTACGTC. Translating gives CASSPQQGTYEQYV.

This clonotype has only a few counts. The rearrangement links TRBV20-1 to TRBJ2-5; D call uncertain. This CDR3 has 13 residues. Trimming removed 6 bases from V and 5 bases from J, with 16 bases in between. Looked up from germline, CDR1 is DFQATT and CDR2 is SNEGSKA (reference sequence). This chain's CDR3 is CSARTPGRETQYF. DNA for the CDR3: TGCAGTGCCCGGACCCCCGGAAGGGAGACCCAGTACTTC.

The V and J genes are TRBV4-1 and TRBJ2-3; a possible D gene is TRBD1 (5 bases). Per germline, CDR1 MGHRA and CDR2 YSYEKL. The germline V and J ends were trimmed by 0 bases and 6 bases, with 10 bases remaining between them. The CDR3 is made up of 14 amino acids. CDR3 in DNA: TGCGCCAGCAGCCAAGACCCTACAGGTGATACGCAGTATTTT. It is translated as CASSQDPTGDTQYF.

The sample holds a few counts of this clonotype. The V gene is TRBV20-1, the J gene TRBJ2-2; tentatively, D is TRBD1 or TRBD2 (6 bases each). V was clipped by 3 bases and J by 0 bases, with 14 bases between them. The CDR3 runs to 16 residues. Germline CDR1 DFQATT, CDR2 SNEGSKA (reference sequence). The CDR3 reads CSASSPGATNTGELFF. In DNA, the CDR3 is TGCAGTGCTAGCAGCCCGGGGGCTACGAACACCGGGGAGCTGTTTTTT.

This clonotype was observed a few times. CDR3 nucleotide sequence: TGTGCCATCAGTGTTTTTGAGGTAGAATCACCCCTCCACTTT. The encoded protein is CAISVFEVESPLHF. The rearrangement uses TRBV10-3 and TRBJ1-6; D gene unclear. Trimming left V 4 bases short and J 10 bases short, with 14 bases between. The CDR3 has 14 residues. Germline CDR1 reads ENHRY; CDR2 reads SYGVKD.

The chain recombines TRBV6-5 with TRBJ1-3, with D possibly TRBD1 on 5 matching bases. Trimming shortened V by 7 bases and J by 0 bases, and 10 bases separated the two germline ends. Germline lookup yields CDR1 MNHEY and CDR2 SVGAGI. The CDR3 extends over 14 amino acids. In nucleotides, the CDR3 is TGTGCCAGCAAGGGACTGAACTCTGGAAACACCATATATTTT. This gives the protein CASKGLNSGNTIYF.

This clonotype was recorded at least ten times. The V call is TRBV20-1, the J call TRBJ1-1; D remains ambiguous. CDR1 DFQATT and CDR2 SNEGSKA come from the germline V gene (reference sequence). V lost 3 bases and J 2 bases, leaving 7 bases between the germline ends. The CDR3 is made up of 12 amino acids. The CDR3 DNA follows: TGCAGTGCTAGTGATGTTAACACTGAAGCTTTCTTT. Its protein is CSASDVNTEAFF.

Ten or more counts support this clonotype. CDR3 amino acids: CSASVTSGHGKYF. Written as DNA, the CDR3 is TGCAGTGCTAGTGTCACTTCAGGACACGGAAAGTACTTC. This chain uses TRBV20-1 with TRBJ2-7, with D possibly being TRBD1 (5 bases). The CDR3 extends over 13 amino acids. Germline V CDR1 and CDR2: DFQATT, SNEGSKA (reference sequence). V dropped 3 bases and J dropped 11 bases, with 20 bases sitting between them.

The chain links TRBV5-4 to TRBJ2-1; possible D gene TRBD1, 5 bases. This CDR3 is built from 13 residues. Germline V gene lookup returns CDR1 SGHNT and CDR2 YYREEE (reference sequence). V lost 5 bases and J lost 3, with 9 bases in between. In DNA, the CDR3 is TGTGCCAGCAGAGGGGCTCTCTACAATGAGCAGTTCTTC. This gives the protein CASRGALYNEQFF.